The 3 T cell receptor beta chains given below trace back to one sample, sequenced in a study of T cells in Graves' hyperthyroidism and ophthalmopathy. RNA transcripts were the template for amplifying TCR beta CDR3 regions. RT-PCR in the first round (using the HTBI primer set) targeted the TCR CDR3. From the multiplex PCR reads, TCRdb called clonotypes with MiXCR, one entry per CDR3 protein. The repertoire holds about 200,000 distinct CDR3 sequences, 15% to 20% seen once, with over 35% in the top ten. The specimen was blood. The receptors shown here come from a man aged 40-49 years with Graves' hyperthyroidism.

The chain combines TRBV27 with TRBJ2-1, with TRBD1 identical over 8 bases. V lost 2 bases to trimming and J lost 4 bases; unmatched junction nucleotides: 7. Germline V gene sequence: CDR1 MNHEY, CDR2 SMNVEV (reference sequence). The CDR3 loop spans 16 amino acids. For the CDR3, the DNA is TGTGCCAGCAGTTTAGGCGCGACAGGGGCATACAATGAGCAGTTCTTC. Residues: CASSLGATGAYNEQFF.

This clonotype showed up just a few times. The V call is TRBV7-9, the J call TRBJ2-2; TRBD1 is a possible D gene (6 bases). Between the trimmed V and J ends, which lost 5 bases and 4 bases, there was a span of 17 bases. The CDR3 runs to 16 residues. The germline V gene has CDR1 SEHNR and CDR2 FQNEAQ (reference sequence). CDR3 residues: CASSKTGPTPTGELFF. The CDR3 nucleotides read TGTGCCAGCAGCAAGACAGGACCCACGCCCACCGGGGAGCTGTTTTTT.

This chain uses TRBV3-1 with TRBJ2-2; D is unclear. The CDR3 is made up of 16 amino acids. Germline V gene data show CDR1 as LGHDT and CDR2 as YNNKEL (reference sequence). V lost 0 bases and J lost 2, with 10 bases in between. CDR3 sequence: CASSQDSAENTGELFF. Here the CDR3 DNA reads TGTGCCAGCAGCCAAGATTCGGCGGAAAACACCGGGGAGCTGTTTTTT.